This paragraph covers one TCR beta chain sequence. Assay used: immunoSEQ multiplex PCR; TCRdb lists only in-frame clones, some missing. The sample lists about 680,000 clones, just over 90% occurring once. The data are from a study of shared clonotypes between healthy human individuals. Naive CD8 cells lacked CD45RO, underwent positive selection for CCR7 and left out terminally differentiated effector memory CD45RA+ cells. The CDR3 sequence is 16 residues long. V lost 5 bases and J lost 2; bases outside the gene matches: 5. Looked up from germline, CDR1 is SGHNT and CDR2 is YENEEA. The sequence derives from a man in his thirties or forties in good health. The chain carries TRBV11-3 and TRBJ2-5, with 13 bases aligning to TRBD2. Sequencing was performed on naive CD8+ T cells sorted from blood. The CDR3 nucleotides read TGTGCCAGCAGCACGGGGACTAGCGGGGCTCAAGAGACCCAGTACTTC. This sequence encodes CASSTGTSGAQETQYF. Full variable domain (outside the CDR3, taken from reference TRBV11-3 and TRBJ2-5): EAGVVQSPRYKIIEKKQPVAFWCNPISGHNTLYWYLQNLGQGPELLIRYENEEAVDDSQLPKDRFSAERLKGVDSTLKIQPAELGDSAVYLCASSTGTSGAQETQYFGPGTRLLVL.